Following are 26 T cell receptor beta chains from one sample sequenced in a study of blood T cell repertoires in COVID-19 (dated by TCRdb to the early 2020s). The method was the immunoSEQ multiplex PCR assay. TCRdb carries this immuneACCESS record with in-frame sequences only. Its versions omit some clonotypes, under half of them owing to an unresolved V gene in the studies checked, with the rest unexplained. A total of approximately 120,000 clones appear in this sample, nearly 85% of them only once. Clones ranked in the top ten supply approximately 7% of the sample. Sequencing was done on a sample of peripheral blood. These receptors were collected from a woman between 50 and 59 years old with acute or convalescent COVID-19.

The chain employs TRBV28 and TRBJ1-2, with 8 nucleotides matching TRBD1. CDR1 and CDR2 from the germline V gene are MDHEN and SYDVKM. V lost 6 bases and J lost 4; bases outside the gene matches: 10. The CDR3 spans 15 residues. This chain's CDR3 is CASSPSVGQVYGYTF. CDR3 DNA: TGTGCCAGCAGCCCTTCAGTGGGACAGGTCTATGGCTACACCTTC.

The V call is TRBV9, the J call TRBJ2-7; 8 positions agree with TRBD2. Germline V lookup: CDR1 SGDLS, CDR2 YYNGEE. The CDR3 totals 16 residues. The ends lost 0 bases at V and 3 bases at J; junction bases unmatched: 8. CDR3 nucleotide sequence: TGTGCCAGCAGCGTAGGGGAAGCGGGGGATGTCTACGAGCAGTACTTC. Its protein is CASSVGEAGDVYEQYF.

The chain employs TRBV9 and TRBJ1-1, with unresolved D. V shed 7 bases and J shed 4 bases, with 17 bases lying between them. This CDR3 is 14 amino acids long. Germline loops: CDR1 SGDLS, CDR2 YYNGEE. CDR3 residues: CASGKAGFGTEAFF. Written as DNA, the CDR3 is TGTGCCAGCGGTAAAGCGGGATTTGGCACTGAAGCTTTCTTT.

The V gene is TRBV28, the J gene TRBJ1-6, with D possibly TRBD1 on 6 matching bases. The CDR3 extends over 15 amino acids. Germline V CDR1 and CDR2: MDHEN, SYDVKM. Trimming pared 5 bases from V and 3 bases from J, leaving 11 bases between. For the CDR3, the DNA is TGTGCCAGCAGTCGGGGGGACATCTATAATTCACCCCTCCACTTT. This sequence encodes CASSRGDIYNSPLHF.

About this clone: This CDR3 is also generated by other DNA sequences in the sample. The rearrangement links TRBV12-3 or TRBV12-4 to TRBJ1-1, with unresolved D. The length of the CDR3 is 12 residues. The germline V and J ends were trimmed by 5 bases and 4 bases, with 8 bases remaining between them. The CDR3 DNA sequence: TGTGCCAGCAGTCTGCGGGGCACTGAAGCTTTCTTT. Amino acid sequence: CASSLRGTEAFF.

The chain couples TRBV7-8 to TRBJ2-1; 8 nucleotides align to TRBD2. Germline assignment: CDR1 SGHVS and CDR2 FQNEAQ. This CDR3 contains 17 residues. The ends lost 1 base at V and 2 bases at J; junction bases unmatched: 7. CDR3 loop: CASSLVPGLGAYNEQFF. The CDR3 DNA follows: TGTGCCAGCAGCTTAGTCCCGGGACTAGGCGCCTACAATGAGCAGTTCTTC.

The rearrangement joins TRBV12-5 to TRBJ1-1, with D unclear. Looked up from germline, CDR1 is LGHNT and CDR2 is FRNRAP. This CDR3 spans 13 amino acids. V was shortened by 2 bases and J by 2 bases, with 6 bases between the two germline ends. CDR3 bases: TGTGCTAGTGGTTTGTCCCTAAACACTGAAGCTTTCTTT. This sequence encodes CASGLSLNTEAFF.

This chain joins TRBV6-1 and TRBJ1-5; D is ambiguous. CDR3 length equals 14 residues. Trimming left V 3 bases short and J 0 bases short, with 6 bases between. Germline V gene data show CDR1 as MNHNS and CDR2 as SASEGT. CDR3 sequence (DNA): TGTGCCAGCAGTGAGAGGGATAGCAATCAGCCCCAGCATTTT. Amino acid sequence: CASSERDSNQPQHF.

This clone was seen once. The rearrangement uses TRBV6-5 and TRBJ2-3; 7 nucleotides line up with TRBD2. The CDR3 covers 14 residues. Per the germline V gene, CDR1 is MNHEY and CDR2 is SVGAGI. J was trimmed by 3 bases and V by 4 bases; bases with no gene match: 4. CDR3 amino acids: CASSSPGRTDTQYF. The CDR3 nucleotides are TGTGCCAGCAGTTCCCCCGGGAGGACAGATACGCAGTATTTT.

This clone came up once. The rearrangement joins TRBV1 to TRBJ2-3; TRBD1 is the table's D call and was not checked against the DNA. TRBV1 is designated a pseudogene. The CDR3 spans 12 residues. CDR3 protein: CTSSQGLDTQYF. CDR3 sequence (DNA): TGCACCAGCAGCCAAGGGCTGGATACGCAGTATTTT.

In this sample, this clone turned up a few times. This rearrangement joins TRBV4-1 to TRBJ2-2; D is perhaps TRBD2 (5 bases). Germline CDR1 is MGHRA and CDR2 is YSYEKL. CDR3 size: 17 residues. The V and J ends lost 4 bases and 0 bases respectively, with 15 bases between them. The CDR3 DNA is TGCGCCAGCAGCCGGGGAGCGCTATCGGCGAACACCGGGGAGCTGTTTTTT. Amino acid sequence: CASSRGALSANTGELFF.

The V gene is TRBV6-5, the J gene TRBJ2-7; perhaps TRBD1 as D (6 bases). Germline-derived CDR1 and CDR2 are MNHEY and SVGAGI. V was pared by 7 bases and J by 0 bases, with 16 bases between. The CDR3 runs 15 residues. The CDR3 DNA follows: TGTGCCAGCATCCTCGTGGACAGTCGCTCCTACGAGCAGTACTTC. It encodes CASILVDSRSYEQYF.

The chain recombines TRBV4-2 with TRBJ1-2, with D uncertain. The V end lost 3 bases, the J end lost 4 bases, and 12 bases lay between the germline ends. The CDR3 loop spans 14 amino acids. Germline CDR1 and CDR2: LGHNA and YNFKEQ. The CDR3 protein is CASSHKQPPYGYTF. In DNA form, the CDR3 reads TGTGCCAGCAGCCACAAACAGCCACCCTATGGCTACACCTTC.

Only one count was recorded for this clone. V and J are TRBV6-6 and TRBJ1-2; D is perhaps TRBD1 (5 bases). The V gene's germline CDR1 is MNHNY and CDR2 SVGAGI (reference sequence). V lost 7 bases and J 3 bases, leaving 15 bases between the germline ends. This CDR3 is 14 amino acids long. CDR3 sequence reads: CASNADNSHYGYTF. CDR3 DNA: TGTGCCAGCAATGCGGACAACTCCCACTATGGCTACACCTTC.

This clone has a handful of counts. The chain carries TRBV6-1 and TRBJ1-3, with a possible D match to TRBD1 (6 bases). Germline V CDR1 and CDR2: MNHNS, SASEGT. This CDR3 has 16 residues. Trimming removed 4 bases from V and 5 bases from J, with 18 bases in between. The CDR3 here is CASSGSWGRDRNTIYF. DNA of the CDR3: TGTGCCAGCAGTGGCAGCTGGGGGAGGGACAGAAACACCATATATTTT.

This clone was detected only a few times. The chain uses TRBV5-1 and TRBJ1-6, with 11 bases that match TRBD1. The CDR3 runs to 15 residues. V lost 0 bases, J lost 13 bases, and 6 bases stayed unmatched. Looked up from germline, CDR1 is SGHRS and CDR2 is YFSETQ. CDR3 residues: CASSLAGTGGDPLHF. CDR3 DNA sequence: TGCGCCAGCAGCTTGGCCGGGACAGGGGGTGATCCCCTCCACTTT.

The J gene is TRBJ1-2, the V gene TRBV4-2; D may be TRBD1 (6 bases). Trimming stripped 3 bases from V and 4 bases from J, with 15 bases between. Germline lookup yields CDR1 LGHNA and CDR2 YNFKEQ. This CDR3 has 15 amino acids. CDR3 region: CASSQGAGGAYGYTF. The CDR3, as DNA: TGTGCCAGCAGCCAGGGCGCCGGGGGGGCCTATGGCTACACCTTC.

This clone was seen more than once but under ten times. The chain employs TRBV5-6 and TRBJ1-5, with 7 bases matching TRBD1. Germline assignment: CDR1 SGHDT and CDR2 YYEEEE. V dropped 0 bases and J dropped 1; count of bases not matched to a gene: 7. The CDR3 is 17 amino acids. The CDR3, as DNA: TGTGCCAGCAGCTTGGGCCTAGGGACAGTAAGCAATCAGCCCCAGCATTTT. Translating it yields CASSLGLGTVSNQPQHF.

CDR3 bases: TGTGCCAGCAGCGCTACAGGAGAAGTCTACACCTTC. It encodes CASSATGEVYTF. This chain links TRBV2 with TRBJ1-2; TRBD1 is a possible D gene (5 bases). The V end was cut by 6 bases, the J end by 10 bases, with 15 bases between. CDR3 length: 12 amino acids. Per the germline V gene, CDR1 is SNHLY and CDR2 is FYNNEI.

The rearrangement joins TRBV7-8 to TRBJ1-1, with a weak D call TRBD1 (5 bases). The CDR3 contains 14 residues. Trimming left V 3 bases short and J 0 bases short, with 8 bases between. Germline CDR1 SGHVS, CDR2 FQNEAQ. The CDR3 region has the DNA TGTGCCAGCAGCTTGAAGGGGATGAACACTGAAGCTTTCTTT. This encodes CASSLKGMNTEAFF.

The genes are TRBV24-1 and TRBJ1-5; unclear D gene. This CDR3 is built from 12 residues. Trimming stripped 5 bases from V and 7 bases from J, with 8 bases between. Germline V gene sequence: CDR1 KGHDR, CDR2 SFDVKD. The CDR3 is CATSAVGQPQHF. The CDR3 DNA is TGTGCCACCAGTGCCGTCGGGCAGCCCCAGCATTTT.

The chain couples TRBV12-3 or TRBV12-4 to TRBJ2-3; a possible D gene is TRBD1 (6 bases). The CDR3 is 13 amino acids. V lost 3 bases to trimming and J lost 3 bases, with 7 bases between them. CDR3 DNA sequence: TGTGCCAGCAGTTTGAGGGGGACAGATACGCAGTATTTT. Protein product: CASSLRGTDTQYF.

This chain connects TRBV2 to TRBJ1-3; TRBD1 matches 7 bases. The CDR3 consists of 15 residues. J gave up 0 bases and V 6 bases, and 5 bases lay outside the gene matches. Per germline, CDR1 SNHLY and CDR2 FYNNEI. CDR3 amino acids: CASRNRGLSGNTIYF. The CDR3 DNA reads as TGTGCCAGCAGGAACAGGGGTCTCTCTGGAAACACCATATATTTT.

The chain links TRBV7-9 to TRBJ1-6; D perhaps matches TRBD1 (5 bases). V was pared by 0 bases and J by 8 bases, with 17 bases between. CDR1 and CDR2 from the germline V gene are SEHNR and FQNEAQ (reference sequence). The CDR3 length is 17 residues. CDR3 DNA: TGTGCCAGCAGCTTAGCCACCCGCGGGGCAGGGTATTCACCCCTCCACTTT. This encodes CASSLATRGAGYSPLHF.

The V gene is TRBV11-3, the J gene TRBJ1-1; no clear D. CDR1 and CDR2 (germline): SGHNT, YENEEA. The CDR3 has 13 residues. Trimming pared 1 base from V and 1 base from J, leaving 4 bases between. CDR3 in DNA: TGTGCCAGCAGCTTAGGCAGGAACACTGAAGCTTTCTTT. Protein sequence: CASSLGRNTEAFF.

This sequence joins TRBV4-1 and TRBJ1-4, with TRBD1 matching 9 bases. V shed 1 base, J shed 7 bases, and the junction held 4 bases outside the gene matches. CDR1 is MGHRA, CDR2 YSYEKL, per germline. The CDR3 is 15 residues long. The CDR3 nucleotides are TGCGCCAGCAGCCAAGTGCCGACAGGGGGTGAAAAACTGTTTTTT. Protein sequence: CASSQVPTGGEKLFF.